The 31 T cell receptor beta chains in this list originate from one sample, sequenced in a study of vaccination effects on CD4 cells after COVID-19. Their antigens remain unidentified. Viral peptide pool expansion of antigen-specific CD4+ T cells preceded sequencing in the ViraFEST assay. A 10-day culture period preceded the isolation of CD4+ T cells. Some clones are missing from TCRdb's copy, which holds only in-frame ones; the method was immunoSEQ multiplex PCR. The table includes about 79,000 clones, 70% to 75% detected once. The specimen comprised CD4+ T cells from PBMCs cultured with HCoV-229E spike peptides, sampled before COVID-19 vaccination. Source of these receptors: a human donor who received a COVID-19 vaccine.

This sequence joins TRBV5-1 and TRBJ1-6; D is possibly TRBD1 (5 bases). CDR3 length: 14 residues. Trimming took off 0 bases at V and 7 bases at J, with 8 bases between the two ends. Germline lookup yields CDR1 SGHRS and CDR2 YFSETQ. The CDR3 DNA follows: TGCGCCAGCAGCTTGGGGGGGAGCAATTCACCCCTCCACTTT. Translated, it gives CASSLGGSNSPLHF.

The CDR3 loop reads CASSLRTTDTQYF. DNA for the CDR3: TGTGCCAGCAGTTTAAGGACCACAGATACGCAGTATTTT. The chain couples TRBV12-3 or TRBV12-4 to TRBJ2-3; no firm D call. The V end lost 2 bases, the J end lost 2 bases, and 5 bases lay between the germline ends. The CDR3 extends over 13 amino acids.

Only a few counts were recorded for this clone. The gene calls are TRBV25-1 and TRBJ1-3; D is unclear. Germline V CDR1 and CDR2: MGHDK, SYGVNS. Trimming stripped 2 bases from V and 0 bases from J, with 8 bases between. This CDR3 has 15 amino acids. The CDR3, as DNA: TGTGCCAGCAGTGAACGACCTAGCTCTGGAAACACCATATATTTT. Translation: CASSERPSSGNTIYF.

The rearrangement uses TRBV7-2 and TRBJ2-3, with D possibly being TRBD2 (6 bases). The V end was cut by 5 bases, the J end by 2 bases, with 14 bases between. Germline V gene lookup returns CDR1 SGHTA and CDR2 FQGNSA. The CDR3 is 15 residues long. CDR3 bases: TGTGCCAGCAGCCCCCAAGCGGGCTACACAGATACGCAGTATTTT. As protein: CASSPQAGYTDTQYF.

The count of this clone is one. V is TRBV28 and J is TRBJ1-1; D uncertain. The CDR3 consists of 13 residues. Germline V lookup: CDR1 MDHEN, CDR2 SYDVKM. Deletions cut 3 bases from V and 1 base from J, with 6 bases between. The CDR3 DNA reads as TGTGCCAGCAGTTTTTCCAGGAACACTGAAGCTTTCTTT. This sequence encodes CASSFSRNTEAFF. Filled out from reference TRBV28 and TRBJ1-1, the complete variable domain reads DVKVTQSSRYLVKRTGEKVFLECVQDMDHENMFWYRQDPGLGLRLIYFSYDVKMKEKGDIPEGYSVSREKKERFSLILESASTNQTSMYLCASSFSRNTEAFFGQGTRLTVV.

The CDR3 DNA reads as TGTGCCAGCAGTCGCGACAGGGTAGGCGAGCAGTACGTC. It is translated as CASSRDRVGEQYV. This sequence joins TRBV6-5 and TRBJ2-7, with TRBD1 matching over 7 bases. From germline, CDR1 is MNHEY and CDR2 SVGAGI. J gave up 6 bases and V 5 bases, and 7 bases lay outside the gene matches. CDR3 length: 13 amino acids.

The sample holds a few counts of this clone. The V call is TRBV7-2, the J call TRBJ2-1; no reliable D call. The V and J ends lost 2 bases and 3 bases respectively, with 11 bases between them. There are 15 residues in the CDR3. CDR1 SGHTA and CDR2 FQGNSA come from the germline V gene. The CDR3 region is CASSLLPGNYNEQFF. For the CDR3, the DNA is TGTGCCAGCAGCTTACTTCCAGGAAACTACAATGAGCAGTTCTTC.

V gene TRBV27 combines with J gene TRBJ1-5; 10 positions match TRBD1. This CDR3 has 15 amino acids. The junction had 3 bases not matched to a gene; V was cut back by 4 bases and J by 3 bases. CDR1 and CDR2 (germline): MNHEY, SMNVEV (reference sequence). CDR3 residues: CASSSGQGINQPQHF. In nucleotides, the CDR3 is TGTGCCAGCAGTTCGGGACAGGGGATCAATCAGCCCCAGCATTTT.

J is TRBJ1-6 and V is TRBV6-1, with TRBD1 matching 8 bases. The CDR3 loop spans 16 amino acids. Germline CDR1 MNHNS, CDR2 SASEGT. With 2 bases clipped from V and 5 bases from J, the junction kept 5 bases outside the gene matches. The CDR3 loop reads CASSEQGTGDNSPLHF. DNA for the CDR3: TGTGCCAGCAGTGAACAAGGGACAGGCGATAATTCACCCCTCCACTTT.

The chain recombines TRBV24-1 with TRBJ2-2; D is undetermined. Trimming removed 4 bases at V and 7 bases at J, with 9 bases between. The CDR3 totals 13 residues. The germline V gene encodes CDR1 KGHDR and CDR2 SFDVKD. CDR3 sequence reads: CATSDSVGGELFF. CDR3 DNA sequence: TGTGCCACCAGTGACTCAGTCGGCGGGGAGCTGTTTTTT.

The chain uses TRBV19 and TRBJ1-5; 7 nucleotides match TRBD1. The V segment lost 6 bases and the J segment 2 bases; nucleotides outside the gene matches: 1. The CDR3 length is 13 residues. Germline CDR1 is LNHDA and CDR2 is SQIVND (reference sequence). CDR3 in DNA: TGTGCCAGTAGCGACAGGGGCAATCAGCCCCAGCATTTT. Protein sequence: CASSDRGNQPQHF.

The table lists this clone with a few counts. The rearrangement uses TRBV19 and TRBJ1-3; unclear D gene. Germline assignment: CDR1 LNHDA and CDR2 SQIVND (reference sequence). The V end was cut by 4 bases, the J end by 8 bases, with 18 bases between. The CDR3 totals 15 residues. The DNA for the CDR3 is TGTGCCAGTAGTAGGCGGCCCCTGCTGGAAGACACCATATATTTT. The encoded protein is CASSRRPLLEDTIYF.

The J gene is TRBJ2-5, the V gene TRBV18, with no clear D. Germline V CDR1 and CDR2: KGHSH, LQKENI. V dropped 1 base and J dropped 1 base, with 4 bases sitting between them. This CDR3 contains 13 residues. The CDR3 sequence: CASSPQFQETQYF. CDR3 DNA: TGTGCCAGCTCACCACAGTTCCAAGAGACCCAGTACTTC. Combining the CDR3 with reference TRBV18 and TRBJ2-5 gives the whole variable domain NAGVMQNPRHLVRRRGQEARLRCSPMKGHSHVYWYRQLPEEGLKFMVYLQKENIIDESGMPKERFSAEFPKEGPSILRIQQVVRGDSAAYFCASSPQFQETQYFGPGTRLLVL.

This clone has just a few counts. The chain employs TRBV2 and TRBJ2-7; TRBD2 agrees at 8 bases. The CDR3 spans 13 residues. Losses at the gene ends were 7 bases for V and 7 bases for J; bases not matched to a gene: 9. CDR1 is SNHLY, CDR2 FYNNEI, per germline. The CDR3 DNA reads TGTGCCAGCACCTTCGGCGGGGGGCGAGAGCAGTACGTC. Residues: CASTFGGGREQYV.

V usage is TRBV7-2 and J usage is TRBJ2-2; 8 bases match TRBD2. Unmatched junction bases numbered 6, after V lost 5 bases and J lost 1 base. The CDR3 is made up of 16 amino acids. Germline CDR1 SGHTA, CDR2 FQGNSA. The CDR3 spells CASSKRLARNTGELFF. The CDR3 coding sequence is TGTGCCAGCAGCAAACGACTAGCGAGGAACACCGGGGAGCTGTTTTTT.

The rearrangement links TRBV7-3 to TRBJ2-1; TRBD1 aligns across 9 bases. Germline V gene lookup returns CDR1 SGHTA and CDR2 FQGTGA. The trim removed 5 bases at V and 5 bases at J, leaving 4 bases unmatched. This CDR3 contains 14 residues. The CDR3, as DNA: TGTGCCAGCAGCCCTGGGACAGGGAACAATGAGCAGTTCTTC. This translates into CASSPGTGNNEQFF.

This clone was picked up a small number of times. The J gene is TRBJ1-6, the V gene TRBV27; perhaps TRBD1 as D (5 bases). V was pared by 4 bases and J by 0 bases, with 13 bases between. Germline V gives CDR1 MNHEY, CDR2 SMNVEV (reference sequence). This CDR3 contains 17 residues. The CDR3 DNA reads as TGTGCCAGCAGTTCACAGCGGACAAGCTCCTATAATTCACCCCTCCACTTT. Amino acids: CASSSQRTSSYNSPLHF.

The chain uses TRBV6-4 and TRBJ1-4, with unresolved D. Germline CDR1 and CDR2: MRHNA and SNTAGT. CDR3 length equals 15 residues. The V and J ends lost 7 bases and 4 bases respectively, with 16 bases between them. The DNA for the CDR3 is TGTGCCAGCATTCAGGATCAGGCCTTTAATGAAAAACTGTTTTTT. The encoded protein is CASIQDQAFNEKLFF.

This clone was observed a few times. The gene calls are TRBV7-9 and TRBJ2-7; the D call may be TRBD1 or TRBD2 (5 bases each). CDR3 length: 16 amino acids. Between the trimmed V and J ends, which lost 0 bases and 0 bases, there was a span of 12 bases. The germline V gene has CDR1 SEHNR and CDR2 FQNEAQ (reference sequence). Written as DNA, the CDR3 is TGTGCCAGCAGCTTAGCGGGGACGAGCCACTCCTACGAGCAGTACGTC. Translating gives CASSLAGTSHSYEQYV.

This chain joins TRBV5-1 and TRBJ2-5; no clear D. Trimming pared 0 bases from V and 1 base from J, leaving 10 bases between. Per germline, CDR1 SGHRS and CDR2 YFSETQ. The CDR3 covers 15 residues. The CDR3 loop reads CASSLVTAGQETQYF. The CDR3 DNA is TGCGCCAGCAGCTTGGTGACCGCAGGCCAAGAGACCCAGTACTTC.

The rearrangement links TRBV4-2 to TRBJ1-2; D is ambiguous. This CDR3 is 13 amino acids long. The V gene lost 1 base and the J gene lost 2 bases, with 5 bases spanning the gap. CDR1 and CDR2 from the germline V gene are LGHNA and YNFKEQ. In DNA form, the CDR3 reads TGTGCCAGCAGCCAAGCCGGGAACTATGGCTACACCTTC. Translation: CASSQAGNYGYTF.

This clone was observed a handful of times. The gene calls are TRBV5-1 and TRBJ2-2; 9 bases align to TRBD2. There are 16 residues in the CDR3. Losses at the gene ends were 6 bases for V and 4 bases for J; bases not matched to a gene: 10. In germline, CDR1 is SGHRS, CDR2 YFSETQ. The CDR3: CASNRAGGPPTGELFF. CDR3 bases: TGCGCCAGCAATCGGGCGGGGGGGCCCCCCACCGGGGAGCTGTTTTTT.

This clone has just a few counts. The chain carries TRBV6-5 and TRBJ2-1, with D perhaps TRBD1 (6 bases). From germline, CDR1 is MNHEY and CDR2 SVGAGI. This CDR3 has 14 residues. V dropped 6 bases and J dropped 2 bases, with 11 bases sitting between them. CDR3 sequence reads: CASRSGATYNEQFF. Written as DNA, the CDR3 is TGTGCCAGCAGATCAGGGGCGACCTACAATGAGCAGTTCTTC.

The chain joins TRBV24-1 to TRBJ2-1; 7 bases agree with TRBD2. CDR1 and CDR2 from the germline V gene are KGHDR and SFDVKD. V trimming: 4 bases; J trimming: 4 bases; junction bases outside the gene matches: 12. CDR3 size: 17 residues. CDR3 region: CATSDSTLAASYNEQFF. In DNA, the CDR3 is TGTGCCACCAGTGACTCTACTCTAGCGGCCTCATACAATGAGCAGTTCTTC.

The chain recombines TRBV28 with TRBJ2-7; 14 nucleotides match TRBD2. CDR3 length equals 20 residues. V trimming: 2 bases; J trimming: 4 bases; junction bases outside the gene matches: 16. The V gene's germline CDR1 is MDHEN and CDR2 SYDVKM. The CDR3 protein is CASSLRMGLAGDILGYEQYV. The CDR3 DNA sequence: TGTGCCAGCAGTTTAAGGATGGGACTAGCGGGGGACATCCTCGGGTACGAGCAGTACGTC.

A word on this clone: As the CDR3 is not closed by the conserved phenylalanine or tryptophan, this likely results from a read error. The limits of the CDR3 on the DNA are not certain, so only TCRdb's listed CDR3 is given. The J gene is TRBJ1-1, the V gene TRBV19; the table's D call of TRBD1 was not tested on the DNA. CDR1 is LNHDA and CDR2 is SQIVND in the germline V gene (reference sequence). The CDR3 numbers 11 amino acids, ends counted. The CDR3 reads CASSRRPGGSG.

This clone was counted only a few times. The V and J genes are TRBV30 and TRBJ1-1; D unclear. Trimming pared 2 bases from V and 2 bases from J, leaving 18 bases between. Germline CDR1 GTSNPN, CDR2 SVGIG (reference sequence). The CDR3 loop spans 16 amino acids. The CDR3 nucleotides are TGTGCCTGGAGTAGGAGCAGACCACTTGGAAACACTGAAGCTTTCTTT. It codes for CAWSRSRPLGNTEAFF.

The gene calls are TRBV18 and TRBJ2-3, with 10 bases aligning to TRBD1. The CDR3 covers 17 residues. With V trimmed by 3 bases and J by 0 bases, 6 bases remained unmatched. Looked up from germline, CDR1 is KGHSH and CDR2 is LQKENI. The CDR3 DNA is TGTGCCAGCTCACCGATCCCGGGACAGGGGAGCACAGATACGCAGTATTTT. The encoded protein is CASSPIPGQGSTDTQYF.

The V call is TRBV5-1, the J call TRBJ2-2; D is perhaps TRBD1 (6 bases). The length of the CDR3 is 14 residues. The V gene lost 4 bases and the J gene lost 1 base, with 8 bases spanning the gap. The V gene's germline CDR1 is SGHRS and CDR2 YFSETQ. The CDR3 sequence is CASSEGQNTGELFF. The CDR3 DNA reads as TGCGCCAGCAGCGAGGGACAGAACACCGGGGAGCTGTTTTTT.

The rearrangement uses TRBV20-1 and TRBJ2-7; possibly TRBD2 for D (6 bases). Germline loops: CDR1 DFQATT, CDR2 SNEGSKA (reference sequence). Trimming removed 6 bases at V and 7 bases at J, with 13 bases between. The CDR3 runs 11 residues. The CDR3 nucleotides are TGCAGTGCCCTGGGACGGGAGGAGCAGTACGTC. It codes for CSALGREEQYV.

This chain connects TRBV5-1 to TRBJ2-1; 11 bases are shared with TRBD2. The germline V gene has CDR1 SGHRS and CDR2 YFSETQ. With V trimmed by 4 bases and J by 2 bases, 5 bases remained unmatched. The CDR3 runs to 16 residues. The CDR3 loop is CASSLSGGAPYNEQFF. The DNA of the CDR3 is TGCGCCAGCAGCCTTAGCGGGGGGGCCCCCTACAATGAGCAGTTCTTC.